This TCR beta chain is drawn from a study of cytomegalovirus exposure and HLA in healthy donors. This CDR3 is 14 amino acids long. CDR1 is MGHDK and CDR2 is SYGVNS in the germline V gene. Losses at the gene ends were 3 bases for V and 4 bases for J; bases not matched to a gene: 0. Primers for the PCR totalled 60 Vbeta and 13 Jbeta. Clones were sequenced by immunoSEQ multiplex PCR, and TCRdb holds only the in-frame ones, with some missing. The sample holds 110,000 to 150,000 clones. The chain employs TRBV25-1 and TRBJ1-6; 7 nucleotides line up with TRBD1. The sequence derives from a male donor in good health and CMV-seronegative. The sample consisted of PBMCs. Written as DNA, the CDR3 is TGTGCCAGCAGTGAGGACAGGTATAATTCACCCCTCCACTTT. Protein product: CASSEDRYNSPLHF.